This TCR beta chain was identified in a study of T cell changes during pregnancy in multiple sclerosis. The table came from immunoSEQ multiplex PCR; TCRdb's copy has only in-frame clones and leaves some out. The table has tens of thousands of clones, about 84% seen once; the top ten hold about 7.4%. Germline lookup yields CDR1 MNHEY and CDR2 SVGAGI. The CDR3 contains 14 residues. Trimming cost V 10 bases and J 4 bases; bases outside gene matches: 8. The source is a female donor with multiple sclerosis, enrolled in a pregnancy study. The sample here was CD8+ T cells from peripheral blood mononuclear cells, taken before pregnancy. V and J are TRBV6-5 and TRBJ2-7; 12 nucleotides agree with TRBD2. The DNA of the CDR3 is TGTGCCAACAGCTCGACTAGCGGGAGTTACGAGCAGTACTTC. Protein: CANSSTSGSYEQYF.